The sequence of this T cell receptor beta chain was determined in a study of coeliac disease. V lost 5 bases to trimming and J lost 8 bases; unmatched junction nucleotides: 6. Germline V gives CDR1 SGHRS, CDR2 YFSETQ. The CDR3 consists of 13 residues. In regard to this clone: Other DNA sequences of this sample code for an identical CDR3.

Sequencing was performed with immunoSEQ multiplex PCR; in TCRdb, only in-frame clones are kept and a portion is missing. The sample consists of about 4,500 clones, 62% of them appearing once. V usage is TRBV5-1 and J usage is TRBJ1-3; TRBD1 matches 8 bases. The sequenced sample consisted of intraepithelial lymphocytes from the gut. This clonotype was sampled from a woman younger than 30 with active celiac disease. DNA of the CDR3: TGCGCCAGCAGAGGGACAGGCGAACACACCATATATTTT. It translates to CASRGTGEHTIYF.